Following are 17 T cell receptor beta chains from one sample sequenced in a study of blood T cell repertoires in COVID-19. Profiling relied on immunoSEQ multiplex PCR, and the TCRdb table lists in-frame clones only, not all of them. The sample lists about 150,000 clones; around nine tenths were seen once. The material sequenced was peripheral blood. The receptors come from a woman aged 70-85 years with acute or convalescent COVID-19.

The chain has TRBV19 and TRBJ1-6; tentative D call: TRBD1 (5 bases). The V gene's germline CDR1 is LNHDA and CDR2 SQIVND (reference sequence). This CDR3 is built from 14 residues. V shed 2 bases and J shed 7 bases, with 9 bases lying between them. The CDR3 region is CASSILQGNSPLHF. The CDR3 DNA follows: TGTGCCAGTAGTATACTCCAGGGAAATTCACCCCTCCACTTT.

V is TRBV19 and J is TRBJ1-1; D possibly corresponds to TRBD1 (6 bases). Germline V gene data show CDR1 as LNHDA and CDR2 as SQIVND (reference sequence). The V end was cut by 5 bases, the J end by 5 bases, with 15 bases between. The CDR3 runs to 14 residues. CDR3 loop: CASSLQGRRTEAFF. The CDR3, as DNA: TGTGCCAGTAGTTTACAGGGACGACGGACTGAAGCTTTCTTT.

The chain's CDR3 is CASSLSRGNTIYF. CDR3 nucleotide sequence: TGTGCCAGCAGTTTATCGAGGGGAAACACCATATATTTT. This sequence joins TRBV27 and TRBJ1-3; D remains ambiguous. The germline V gene encodes CDR1 MNHEY and CDR2 SMNVEV (reference sequence). Trimming pared 0 bases from V and 4 bases from J, leaving 4 bases between. This CDR3 is 13 amino acids long.

This clone was counted once. The V call is TRBV18, the J call TRBJ2-1; weak D call: TRBD2 (6 bases). Germline loops: CDR1 KGHSH, CDR2 LQKENI. V gave up 2 bases and J gave up 6 bases, with 11 bases separating them. The CDR3 contains 14 residues. The CDR3 spells CASSPLGLGNEQFF. DNA for the CDR3: TGTGCCAGCTCACCATTGGGACTTGGCAATGAGCAGTTCTTC.

The chain carries TRBV2 and TRBJ1-3, with D uncertain. Trimming left V 7 bases short and J 4 bases short, with 17 bases between. Germline loops: CDR1 SNHLY, CDR2 FYNNEI. The CDR3 contains 15 residues. CDR3 coding DNA: TGTGCCAGCACCATGGGGTCCCCGGGGGGAAACACCATATATTTT. Its protein is CASTMGSPGGNTIYF.

The V gene is TRBV7-8, the J gene TRBJ1-1; tentatively, D is TRBD1 (5 bases). Trimming left V 3 bases short and J 4 bases short, with 12 bases between. CDR1 is SGHVS and CDR2 is FQNEAQ in the germline V gene. The CDR3 extends over 14 amino acids. The CDR3 loop is CASSFSPGITEAFF. CDR3 sequence (DNA): TGTGCCAGCAGCTTCTCTCCAGGGATCACTGAAGCTTTCTTT. The full variable domain, rest sourced from reference TRBV7-8 and TRBJ1-1, is GAGVSQSPRYKVAKRGQDVALRCDPISGHVSLFWYQQALGQGPEFLTYFQNEAQLDKSGLPSDRFFAERPEGSVSTLKIQRTQQEDSAVYLCASSFSPGITEAFFGQGTRLTVV.

This clone was recorded a few times. The chain carries TRBV5-1 and TRBJ2-1; 9 bases agree with TRBD1. CDR1 SGHRS and CDR2 YFSETQ come from the germline V gene. The CDR3 has 17 amino acids. V gave up 1 base and J gave up 5 bases; unmatched junction bases: 10. The CDR3 DNA reads as TGCGCCAGCAGCTTGTCGAGTTGGGACAGGGATAACAATGAGCAGTTCTTC. Protein: CASSLSSWDRDNNEQFF. The full variable domain, its missing parts supplied by reference TRBV5-1 and TRBJ2-1, is KAGVTQTPRYLIKTRGQQVTLSCSPISGHRSVSWYQQTPGQGLQFLFEYFSETQRNKGNFPGRFSGRQFSNSRSEMNVSTLELGDSALYLCASSLSSWDRDNNEQFFGPGTRLTVL.

The rearrangement joins TRBV3-1 (or the pseudogene TRBV3-2) to TRBJ2-1; perhaps TRBD1 as D (6 bases). Germline V gives CDR1 LGHDT, CDR2 YNNKEL (reference sequence). The germline V and J ends were trimmed by 2 bases and 7 bases, with 15 bases remaining between them. The CDR3 spans 15 residues. CDR3 coding DNA: TGTGCCAGCAGCCAAACGGACAGCACTAGGAATGAGCAGTTCTTC. This encodes CASSQTDSTRNEQFF.

The chain combines TRBV28 with TRBJ2-1; 9 nucleotides agree with TRBD2. J lost 5 bases, V lost 4 bases, and 9 bases had no gene match. This CDR3 has 16 amino acids. Per the germline V gene, CDR1 is MDHEN and CDR2 is SYDVKM. The chain's CDR3 is CASSSLPGLADNEQFF. DNA of the CDR3: TGTGCCAGCAGTTCACTCCCGGGACTAGCTGACAATGAGCAGTTCTTC.

The chain's CDR3 is CASSEAALGYTF. CDR3 bases: TGTGCCAGCAGTGAGGCGGCTCTTGGCTACACCTTC. The chain is built from TRBV2 and TRBJ1-2; no firm D call. Germline V gene sequence: CDR1 SNHLY, CDR2 FYNNEI. Trimming shortened V by 3 bases and J by 7 bases, and 9 bases separated the two germline ends. The CDR3 totals 12 residues.

The V gene is TRBV7-3, the J gene TRBJ1-2; 8 bases are shared with TRBD1. V shed 3 bases and J 4 bases; nucleotides not matched to a gene: 7. This CDR3 contains 15 residues. Germline CDR1 SGHTA, CDR2 FQGTGA. The CDR3 protein is CASSFGGQGGYGYTF. DNA of the CDR3: TGTGCCAGCAGCTTCGGCGGACAGGGAGGCTATGGCTACACCTTC.

V gene TRBV27 combines with J gene TRBJ1-1, with 7 bases matching TRBD1. CDR3 length: 14 amino acids. Trimming took 6 bases from V and 4 from J; bases not matched to a gene: 8. Germline CDR1 MNHEY, CDR2 SMNVEV (reference sequence). CDR3 DNA: TGTGCCAGCAGCCCCAGGGGGGTGGGCACTGAAGCTTTCTTT. Residues: CASSPRGVGTEAFF.

The chain employs TRBV3-1 (or the pseudogene TRBV3-2) and TRBJ2-5; TRBD2 aligns across 14 bases. J lost 7 bases, V lost 4 bases, and 8 bases had no gene match. The CDR3 has 16 residues. The V gene's germline CDR1 is LGHDT and CDR2 YNNKEL (reference sequence). This CDR3 reads CASSRGTSGGRGTQYF. For the CDR3, the DNA is TGTGCCAGCAGCCGCGGGACTAGCGGGGGTAGAGGGACCCAGTACTTC.

This clone was counted between two and nine times. The rearrangement joins TRBV30 to TRBJ1-2, with TRBD1 identical over 9 bases. V lost 0 bases, J lost 7 bases, and 6 bases stayed unmatched. CDR1 and CDR2 (germline): GTSNPN, SVGIG (reference sequence). The CDR3 consists of 14 residues. Here the CDR3 reads CAWSVRGQGSGYTF. In DNA form, the CDR3 reads TGTGCCTGGAGTGTACGGGGACAGGGAAGTGGCTACACCTTC.

The chain uses TRBV19 and TRBJ1-3; D remains unclear. CDR1 LNHDA and CDR2 SQIVND come from the germline V gene (reference sequence). The CDR3 is 15 residues long. Trimming removed 6 bases from V and 0 bases from J, with 12 bases in between. Here the CDR3 reads CASRGRGSSGNTIYF. The CDR3, as DNA: TGTGCCAGTAGAGGCAGAGGGAGCTCTGGAAACACCATATATTTT.

V is TRBV7-6 and J is TRBJ1-5, with 7 positions matching TRBD1. The V gene's germline CDR1 is SGHVS and CDR2 FNYEAQ. After removal of 1 base from V and 2 bases from J, the junction contained 2 bases not matched to a gene. The CDR3 is 15 amino acids. This chain's CDR3 is CASSLDRGGNQPQHF. CDR3 DNA: TGTGCCAGCAGCTTAGACAGGGGAGGCAATCAGCCCCAGCATTTT.

V gene TRBV27 combines with J gene TRBJ1-1, with D perhaps TRBD1 (5 bases). The CDR3 is 15 amino acids. Trimming cost V 4 bases and J 0 bases, with 12 bases left between them. CDR1 is MNHEY, CDR2 SMNVEV, per germline (reference sequence). CDR3 loop: CASSSDRTLNTEAFF. The CDR3 bases are TGTGCCAGCAGTTCCGACCGGACACTGAACACTGAAGCTTTCTTT.